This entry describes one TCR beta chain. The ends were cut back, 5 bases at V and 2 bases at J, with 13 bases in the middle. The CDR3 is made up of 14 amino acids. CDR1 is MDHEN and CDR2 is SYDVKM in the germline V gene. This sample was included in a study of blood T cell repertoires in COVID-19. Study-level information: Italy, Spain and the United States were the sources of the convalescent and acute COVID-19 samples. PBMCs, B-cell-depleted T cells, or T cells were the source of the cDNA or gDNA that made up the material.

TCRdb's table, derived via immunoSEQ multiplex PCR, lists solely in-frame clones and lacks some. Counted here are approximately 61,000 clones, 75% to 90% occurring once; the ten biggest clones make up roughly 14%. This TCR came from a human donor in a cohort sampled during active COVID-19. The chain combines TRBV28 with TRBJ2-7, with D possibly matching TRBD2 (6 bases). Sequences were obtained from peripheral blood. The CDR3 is CASSKGGITYEQYF. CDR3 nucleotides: TGTGCCAGCAGTAAGGGAGGAATAACCTACGAGCAGTACTTC.